The clone carrying this T cell receptor beta chain came up many times. Its antigen is not identified. The data are from a study of tumor-infiltrating lymphocytes in primary liver carcinoma. Study details: Staging placed the tumors at T1-T3 N0M0, and they measured about 4.2 to 10 cm across.

The V end lost 4 bases, the J end lost 0 bases, and 9 bases lay between the germline ends. CDR3 size: 13 residues. Germline CDR1 is DFQATT and CDR2 is SNEGSKA (reference sequence). Starting from approximately 470 ng of total RNA, TCR beta cDNA was produced with a primer in the constant region. It was through three nested multiplex PCR rounds of slightly modified ARM-PCR that TCR beta libraries arose. Forward primers for TRBV1-TRBV30 and a C-beta reverse primer served the first two PCR rounds, at roughly 10 cycles each. TCRdb fed the multiplex PCR reads into MiXCR, producing one record per CDR3 protein. The sample lists 35,000 to 45,000 distinct CDR3 sequences; roughly 80% were seen once. For each extraction, RNA and DNA were obtained together from about 20-30 mg of unsorted bulk tissue. Subjects presented with primary liver carcinoma managed by surgical resection. The study, taken as a whole, reports: Tumors reached a significantly greater top-250-clone fraction than blood did (p = 0.039).

The TCR originated in a woman aged 30 to 39 with primary liver carcinoma and hepatitis B virus infection. This chain joins TRBV20-1 and TRBJ2-5, with D hard to call. The specimen sequenced was tumor-adjacent normal liver tissue. The CDR3 DNA reads as TGCAGTGCTAAAGCGCTCTACCAAGAGACCCAGTACTTC. It yields the protein CSAKALYQETQYF.